Below are 22 T cell receptor beta chains sequenced from a single sample in a study of cytomegalovirus exposure and HLA in healthy donors. PCR employed 60 Vbeta and 13 Jbeta primers. Only in-frame clones appear in the TCRdb table, and some are missing; sequencing was by immunoSEQ multiplex PCR. The data show 150,000 to 200,000 clones, roughly four fifths seen once. Source material: PBMCs. Source of these receptors: a man aged 45-65 years in good health and CMV-seronegative.

The chain combines TRBV19 with TRBJ1-3; TRBD1 matches 9 bases. V lost 7 bases and J lost 8; bases outside the gene matches: 15. CDR1 is LNHDA and CDR2 is SQIVND in the germline V gene (reference sequence). The CDR3 is 16 residues long. The CDR3 DNA follows: TGTGCCAGTACCCTAGGGAAGGGACAGGGCCTACACACCATATATTTT. Translated: CASTLGKGQGLHTIYF.

The chain employs TRBV11-2 and TRBJ1-4; D call uncertain. Germline CDR1 SGHAT, CDR2 FQNNGV. V was cut by 3 bases and J by 10 bases, with 18 bases left in between. The CDR3 sequence is 15 residues long. CDR3 DNA sequence: TGTGCCAGCAGCTTCCGGACCGGAAAAGGAGGAAAACTGTTTTTT. This gives the protein CASSFRTGKGGKLFF.

The chain joins TRBV28 to TRBJ1-5; the D gene is possibly TRBD1 (5 bases). CDR1 and CDR2 (germline): MDHEN, SYDVKM. Trimming left V 6 bases short and J 3 bases short, with 9 bases between. There are 13 residues in the CDR3. CDR3 DNA sequence: TGTGCCAGCAGGCAGGGTTCCAATCAGCCCCAGCATTTT. Protein sequence: CASRQGSNQPQHF. The whole variable domain, filled in from reference TRBV28 and TRBJ1-5, reads DVKVTQSSRYLVKRTGEKVFLECVQDMDHENMFWYRQDPGLGLRLIYFSYDVKMKEKGDIPEGYSVSREKKERFSLILESASTNQTSMYLCASRQGSNQPQHFGDGTRLSIL.

Remarks on this clone: Its ends do not fully match the called genes, so a read error is possible. J is TRBJ2-3 and V is TRBV4-3; 10 nucleotides align to TRBD2. Germline V gene data show CDR1 as LGHNA and CDR2 as YSLEER. The CDR3 has 16 amino acids. The CDR3 region is CASSQNRLAGTDTQYF. The CDR3 nucleotides are TGCGCCAGCAGCCAAAACCGACTAGCGGGCACCGATACGCAGTATTTT.

This chain links TRBV5-1 with TRBJ1-6; D is possibly TRBD1 (5 bases). The germline V gene has CDR1 SGHRS and CDR2 YFSETQ. The V end lost 0 bases, the J end lost 6 bases, and 10 bases lay between the germline ends. This CDR3 has 15 amino acids. The DNA for the CDR3 is TGCGCCAGCAGCTTGGACAGGCTTCGTAATTCACCCCTCCACTTT. The encoded protein is CASSLDRLRNSPLHF.

The chain is built from TRBV15 and TRBJ2-5, with D possibly matching TRBD2 (6 bases). Germline V lookup: CDR1 LNHNV, CDR2 YYDKDF (reference sequence). The CDR3 has 18 residues. The V and J ends lost 5 bases and 4 bases respectively, with 26 bases between them. Written as DNA, the CDR3 is TGTGCCACCAGCTCGCCATTGCGGAGGTCGGGAGTGGGAGAGACCCAGTACTTC. This codes for CATSSPLRRSGVGETQYF.

This clone was detected only once. The chain carries TRBV9 and TRBJ2-3, with 7 bases aligning to TRBD2. The CDR3 runs to 17 residues. J was trimmed by 4 bases and V by 4 bases; bases with no gene match: 15. CDR1 is SGDLS, CDR2 YYNGEE, per germline. In DNA, the CDR3 is TGTGCCAGCAGCCCCCGGGGGGACGGTGTGGGCCCAGATACGCAGTATTTT. This sequence encodes CASSPRGDGVGPDTQYF. Filled out from reference TRBV9 and TRBJ2-3, the complete variable domain reads DSGVTQTPKHLITATGQRVTLRCSPRSGDLSVYWYQQSLDQGLQFLIQYYNGEERAKGNILERFSAQQFPDLHSELNLSSLELGDSALYFCASSPRGDGVGPDTQYFGPGTRLTVL.

This clone is a singleton in its sample. The J gene is TRBJ1-1, the V gene TRBV30, with D perhaps matching TRBD1 (5 bases). Germline CDR1 GTSNPN, CDR2 SVGIG (reference sequence). This CDR3 spans 13 amino acids. The ends were cut back, 2 bases at V and 11 bases at J, with 18 bases in the middle. The CDR3 is CAWSSPGGVKAFF. Written as DNA, the CDR3 is TGTGCCTGGAGTTCTCCGGGAGGGGTTAAGGCTTTCTTT.

V usage is TRBV4-3 and J usage is TRBJ2-7, with a tentative D call TRBD1 (5 bases). CDR1 is LGHNA and CDR2 is YSLEER in the germline V gene. The CDR3 sequence is 15 residues long. Trimming shortened V by 1 base and J by 1 base, and 11 bases separated the two germline ends. CDR3 region: CASSQGVRESYEQYF. The CDR3 region has the DNA TGCGCCAGCAGCCAAGGGGTCAGGGAATCCTACGAGCAGTACTTC.

The rearrangement joins TRBV21-1 to TRBJ2-7; the table's D call of TRBD1 was not tested on the DNA. TRBV21-1 is flagged as a pseudogene. This CDR3 region has 13 residues. This CDR3 reads CATLGTGVHEQYF. The CDR3, as DNA: TGTGCCACCCTCGGGACAGGGGTACACGAGCAGTACTTC.

The rearrangement links TRBV11-3 to TRBJ2-3, with unresolved D. Trimming cost V 1 base and J 0 bases, with 14 bases left between them. The CDR3 spans 17 residues. Germline CDR1 reads SGHNT; CDR2 reads YENEEA. CDR3 residues: CASSLGRLEGSTDTQYF. The CDR3 DNA reads TGTGCCAGCAGCTTAGGCCGCCTAGAAGGTAGCACAGATACGCAGTATTTT. Complete variable domain (other parts from reference TRBV11-3 and TRBJ2-3): EAGVVQSPRYKIIEKKQPVAFWCNPISGHNTLYWYLQNLGQGPELLIRYENEEAVDDSQLPKDRFSAERLKGVDSTLKIQPAELGDSAVYLCASSLGRLEGSTDTQYFGPGTRLTVL.

This chain links TRBV7-2 with TRBJ1-2; 8 bases are shared with TRBD1. The CDR3 runs to 16 residues. V trimming: 4 bases; J trimming: 3 bases; junction bases outside the gene matches: 10. The germline V gene has CDR1 SGHTA and CDR2 FQGNSA. DNA of the CDR3: TGTGCCAGCAGCTCCTTAGACAGGGACAGGTACTATGGCTACACCTTC. This translates into CASSSLDRDRYYGYTF.

J is TRBJ2-7 and V is TRBV7-2; 12 bases match TRBD2. Unmatched junction bases numbered 7, after V lost 3 bases and J lost 7 bases. Germline CDR1 is SGHTA and CDR2 is FQGNSA. The length of the CDR3 is 15 residues. Here the CDR3 reads CASSLASGGAREQYF. In DNA, the CDR3 is TGTGCCAGCAGCTTGGCTAGCGGGGGGGCCCGGGAGCAGTACTTC.

The gene calls are TRBV30 and TRBJ1-6, with D hard to call. Germline V gene data show CDR1 as GTSNPN and CDR2 as SVGIG (reference sequence). V was trimmed by 0 bases and J by 13 bases, leaving 10 bases between them. The CDR3 covers 12 residues. The CDR3 region has the DNA TGTGCCTGGAGTGTTACGGCGCGGCCCCTCCACTTT. Its translation is CAWSVTARPLHF.

This clone was seen once. The chain uses TRBV9 and TRBJ2-2, with TRBD2 identical over 11 bases. The CDR3 consists of 16 residues. V gave up 4 bases and J gave up 4 bases; unmatched junction bases: 6. Germline lookup yields CDR1 SGDLS and CDR2 YYNGEE. The CDR3 coding sequence is TGTGCCAGCAGCCCCGGGACTAGCGGCAGCACCGGGGAGCTGTTTTTT. Translating it yields CASSPGTSGSTGELFF.

This clone was counted a few times. This CDR3 reads CASSIREGTGETQYF. DNA for the CDR3: TGTGCCAGTAGTATACGGGAGGGCACCGGGGAGACCCAGTACTTC. The V and J genes are TRBV19 and TRBJ2-5; 8 bases align to TRBD2. The CDR3 is 15 residues long. Trimming took 2 bases from V and 5 from J; bases not matched to a gene: 7. Per germline, CDR1 LNHDA and CDR2 SQIVND (reference sequence).

Notes on this clone: The sample has other DNA sequences that encode this CDR3 too. The chain recombines TRBV7-2 with TRBJ1-5, with TRBD1 matching over 7 bases. The CDR3 is 13 residues long. J lost 5 bases, V lost 6 bases, and 4 bases had no gene match. The germline V gene encodes CDR1 SGHTA and CDR2 FQGNSA. The CDR3 DNA reads as TGTGCCAGCAGTCGCACAGGGGATCAGCCCCAGCATTTT. Residues: CASSRTGDQPQHF.

A note on this clone: The junction does not match germline at one end; this may be a read error. The chain joins TRBV7-9 to TRBJ2-3, with unresolved D. Germline V CDR1 and CDR2: SEHNR, FQNEAQ (reference sequence). The CDR3 runs to 16 residues. This chain's CDR3 is CSSSLARVKVADTQYF. In DNA, the CDR3 is TGTTCCAGCAGCTTAGCCCGGGTGAAGGTTGCAGATACGCAGTATTTT.

The chain recombines TRBV19 with TRBJ1-3; possibly TRBD1 for D (6 bases). V was trimmed by 5 bases and J by 2 bases, leaving 16 bases between them. This CDR3 comprises 16 residues. The germline V gene has CDR1 LNHDA and CDR2 SQIVND (reference sequence). CDR3: CASSPFLQGAGNTIYF. CDR3 DNA: TGTGCCAGTAGTCCCTTTCTACAGGGCGCTGGAAACACCATATATTTT.

The chain uses TRBV5-8 and TRBJ1-3; D gene unclear. V lost 4 bases to trimming and J lost 0 bases, with 20 bases between them. The CDR3 sequence is 18 residues long. CDR1 and CDR2 from the germline V gene are SGHTS and YDEGEE. CDR3 sequence (DNA): TGTGCCAGCAGCCGACCGAAGTCTAGACGAAGCTCTGGAAACACCATATATTTT. Encoded protein: CASSRPKSRRSSGNTIYF.

The V and J genes are TRBV5-5 and TRBJ2-1; tentative D call: TRBD1 (5 bases). CDR1 and CDR2 from the germline V gene are SGHKS and YYEKEE (reference sequence). The CDR3 is made up of 13 amino acids. V was clipped by 3 bases and J by 6 bases, with 10 bases between them. The CDR3 protein is CASSWLDINEQFF. In DNA, the CDR3 is TGTGCCAGCAGCTGGTTGGACATCAATGAGCAGTTCTTC. The whole variable domain, filled in from reference TRBV5-5 and TRBJ2-1, reads DAGVTQSPTHLIKTRGQQVTLRCSPISGHKSVSWYQQVLGQGPQFIFQYYEKEERGRGNFPDRFSARQFPNYSSELNVNALLLGDSALYLCASSWLDINEQFFGPGTRLTVL.

The CDR3 protein is CASGPQGAIGEKQFF. As DNA, the CDR3 is TGTGCTAGTGGCCCACAGGGGGCAATAGGGGAGAAACAGTTCTTC. The chain uses TRBV12-5 and TRBJ2-1; 9 positions match TRBD1. CDR3 size: 15 residues. The trim removed 6 bases at V and 13 bases at J, leaving 16 bases unmatched. Germline V gene sequence: CDR1 LGHNT, CDR2 FRNRAP. Looking up the rest from reference TRBV12-5 and TRBJ2-1 gives the full variable domain: DARVTQTPRHKVTEMGQEVTMRCQPILGHNTVFWYRQTMMQGLELLAYFRNRAPLDDSGMPKDRFSAEMPDATLATLKIQPSEPRDSAVYFCASGPQGAIGEKQFFGPGTRLTVL.